This T cell receptor beta chain was identified during a study of T cells in Graves' hyperthyroidism and ophthalmopathy. To note about this clonotype: One end of the junction does not line up with germline, which may come from a read error.

RNA transcripts were the template for amplifying TCR beta CDR3 regions. The TCR CDR3 was amplified in a first-round RT-PCR using the HTBI primer set. Using its own MiXCR run on the multiplex PCR reads, TCRdb lists one record per CDR3 protein. The table includes a few hundred thousand distinct CDR3 sequences, roughly 15% detected once. The V gene's germline CDR1 is MGHRA and CDR2 YSYEKL. This CDR3 region has 14 residues. The TCR originated in a middle-aged woman with Graves' hyperthyroidism that later progressed to Graves' ophthalmopathy. The sample was blood. V and J are TRBV4-1 and TRBJ1-3, with D unclear. The CDR3 spells CASSQDYLGTTIYF. The CDR3 bases are TGCGCCAGCAGCCAAGACTATCTTGGAACCACCATATATTTT.